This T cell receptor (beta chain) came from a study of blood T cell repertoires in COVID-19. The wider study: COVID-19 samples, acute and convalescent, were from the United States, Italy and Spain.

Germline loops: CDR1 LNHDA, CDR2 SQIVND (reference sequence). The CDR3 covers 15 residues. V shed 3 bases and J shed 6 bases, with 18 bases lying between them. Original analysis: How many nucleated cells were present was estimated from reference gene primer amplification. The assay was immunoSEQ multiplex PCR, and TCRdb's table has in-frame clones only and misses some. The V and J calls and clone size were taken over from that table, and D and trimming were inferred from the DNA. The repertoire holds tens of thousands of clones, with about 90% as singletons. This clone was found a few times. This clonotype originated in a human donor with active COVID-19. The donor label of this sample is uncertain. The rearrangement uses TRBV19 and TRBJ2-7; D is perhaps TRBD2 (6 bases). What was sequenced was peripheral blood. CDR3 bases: TGTGCCAGTAGTATGGGTCGATTCGGAGGGGTCGAGCAGTACTTC. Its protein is CASSMGRFGGVEQYF. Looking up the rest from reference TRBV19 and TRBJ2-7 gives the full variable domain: DGGITQSPKYLFRKEGQNVTLSCEQNLNHDAMYWYRQDPGQGLRLIYYSQIVNDFQKGDIAEGYSVSREKKESFPLTVTSAQKNPTAFYLCASSMGRFGGVEQYFGPGTRLTVT.